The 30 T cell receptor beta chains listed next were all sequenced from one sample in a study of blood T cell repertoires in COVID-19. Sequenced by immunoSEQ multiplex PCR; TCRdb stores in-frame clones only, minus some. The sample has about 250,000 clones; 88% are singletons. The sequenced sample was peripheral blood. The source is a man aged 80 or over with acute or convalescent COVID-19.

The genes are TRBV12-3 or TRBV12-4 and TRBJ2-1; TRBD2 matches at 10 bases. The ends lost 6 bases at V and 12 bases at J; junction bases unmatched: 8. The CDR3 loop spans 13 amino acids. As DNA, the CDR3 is TGTGCCAGCAGAGCGGGGGGGAGGGGGTTGCAGTTCTTC. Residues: CASRAGGRGLQFF.

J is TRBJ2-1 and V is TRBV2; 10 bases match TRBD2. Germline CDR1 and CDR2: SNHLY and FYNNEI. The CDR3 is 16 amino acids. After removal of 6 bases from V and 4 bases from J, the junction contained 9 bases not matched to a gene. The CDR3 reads CASSGRLAGIYNEQFF. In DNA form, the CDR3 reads TGTGCCAGCAGCGGACGACTAGCGGGCATTTACAATGAGCAGTTCTTC.

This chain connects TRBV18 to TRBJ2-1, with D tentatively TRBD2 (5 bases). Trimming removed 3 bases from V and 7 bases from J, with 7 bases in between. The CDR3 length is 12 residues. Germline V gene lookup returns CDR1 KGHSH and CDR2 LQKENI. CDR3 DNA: TGTGCCAGCTCACCTCGGGAAAATGAGCAGTTCTTC. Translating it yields CASSPRENEQFF.

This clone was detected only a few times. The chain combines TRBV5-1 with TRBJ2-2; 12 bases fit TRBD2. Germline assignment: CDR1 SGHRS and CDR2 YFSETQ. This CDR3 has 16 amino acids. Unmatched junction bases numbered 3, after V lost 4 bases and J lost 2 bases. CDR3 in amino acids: CASSRTSGANTGELFF. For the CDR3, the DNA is TGCGCCAGCAGCAGGACTAGCGGGGCCAACACCGGGGAGCTGTTTTTT.

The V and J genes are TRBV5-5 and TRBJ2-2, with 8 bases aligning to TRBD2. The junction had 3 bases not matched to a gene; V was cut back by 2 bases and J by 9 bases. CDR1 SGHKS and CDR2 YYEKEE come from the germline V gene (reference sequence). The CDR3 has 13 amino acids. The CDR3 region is CASSFTSGRELFF. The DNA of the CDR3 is TGTGCCAGCAGCTTTACTAGCGGTCGGGAGCTGTTTTTT.

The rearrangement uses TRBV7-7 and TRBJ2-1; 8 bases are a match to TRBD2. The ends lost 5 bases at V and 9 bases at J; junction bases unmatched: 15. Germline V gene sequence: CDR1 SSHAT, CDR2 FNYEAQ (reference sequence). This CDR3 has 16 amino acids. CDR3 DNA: TGTGCCAGCAGCCCGGCGGGGGGTCAAATCGGTAGTGAGCAGTTCTTC. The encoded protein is CASSPAGGQIGSEQFF.

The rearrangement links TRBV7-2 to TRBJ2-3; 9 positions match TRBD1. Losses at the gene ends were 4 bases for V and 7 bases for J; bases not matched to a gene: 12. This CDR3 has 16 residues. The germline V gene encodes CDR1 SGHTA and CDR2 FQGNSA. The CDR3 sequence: CASSSSPGTGIHTQYF. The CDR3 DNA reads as TGTGCCAGCAGCTCCTCACCCGGGACAGGGATACATACGCAGTATTTT.

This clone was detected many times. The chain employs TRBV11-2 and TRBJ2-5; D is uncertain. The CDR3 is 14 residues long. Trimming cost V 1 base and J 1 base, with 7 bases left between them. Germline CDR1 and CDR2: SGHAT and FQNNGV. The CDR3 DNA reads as TGTGCCAGCAGCTTAGCGGGTCGCCAAGAGACCCAGTACTTC. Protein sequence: CASSLAGRQETQYF.

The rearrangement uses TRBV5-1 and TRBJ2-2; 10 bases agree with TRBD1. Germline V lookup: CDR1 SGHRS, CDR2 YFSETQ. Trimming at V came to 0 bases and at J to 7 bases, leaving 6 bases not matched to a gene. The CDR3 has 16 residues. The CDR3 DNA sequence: TGCGCCAGCAGCTTGGATGTGACAGGGGGCATCGGGGAGCTGTTTTTT. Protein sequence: CASSLDVTGGIGELFF. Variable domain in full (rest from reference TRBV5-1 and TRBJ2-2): KAGVTQTPRYLIKTRGQQVTLSCSPISGHRSVSWYQQTPGQGLQFLFEYFSETQRNKGNFPGRFSGRQFSNSRSEMNVSTLELGDSALYLCASSLDVTGGIGELFFGEGSRLTVL.

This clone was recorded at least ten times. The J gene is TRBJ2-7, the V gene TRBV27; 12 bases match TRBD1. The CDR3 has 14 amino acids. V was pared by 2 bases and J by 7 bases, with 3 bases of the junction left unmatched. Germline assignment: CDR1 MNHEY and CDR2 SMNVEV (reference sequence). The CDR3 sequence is CASSLGTGGGEQYF. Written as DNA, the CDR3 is TGTGCCAGCAGTTTAGGGACAGGGGGCGGGGAGCAGTACTTC.

The CDR3 protein is CASSRTGGHDEQYF. CDR3 nucleotide sequence: TGTGCCAGCAGTCGGACAGGGGGCCACGACGAGCAGTACTTC. The rearrangement uses TRBV9 and TRBJ2-7; 11 bases fit TRBD1. V lost 5 bases, J lost 5 bases, and 6 bases stayed unmatched. Germline CDR1 reads SGDLS; CDR2 reads YYNGEE. The CDR3 is 14 amino acids. The complete variable domain, with remaining parts taken from reference TRBV9 and TRBJ2-7, reads DSGVTQTPKHLITATGQRVTLRCSPRSGDLSVYWYQQSLDQGLQFLIQYYNGEERAKGNILERFSAQQFPDLHSELNLSSLELGDSALYFCASSRTGGHDEQYFGPGTRLTVT.

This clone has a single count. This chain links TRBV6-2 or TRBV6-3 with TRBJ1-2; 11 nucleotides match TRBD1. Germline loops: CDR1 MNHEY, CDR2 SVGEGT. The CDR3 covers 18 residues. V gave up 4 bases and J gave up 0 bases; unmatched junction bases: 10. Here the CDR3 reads CASSSPRTGGLSNYGYTF. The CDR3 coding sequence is TGTGCCAGCAGTTCCCCGAGGACAGGGGGCTTGTCTAACTATGGCTACACCTTC.

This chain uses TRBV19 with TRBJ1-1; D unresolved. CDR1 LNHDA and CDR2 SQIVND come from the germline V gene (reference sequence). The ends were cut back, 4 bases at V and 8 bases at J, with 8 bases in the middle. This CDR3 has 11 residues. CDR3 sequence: CASSTVREAFF. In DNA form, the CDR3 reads TGTGCCAGTAGTACCGTTCGGGAAGCTTTCTTT.

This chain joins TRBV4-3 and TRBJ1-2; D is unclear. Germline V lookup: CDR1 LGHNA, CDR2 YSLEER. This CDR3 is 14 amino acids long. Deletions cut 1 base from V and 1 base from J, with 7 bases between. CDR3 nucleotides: TGCGCCAGCAGCCAAGTCTTCGTTAACTATGGCTACACCTTC. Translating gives CASSQVFVNYGYTF.

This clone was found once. The CDR3 reads CASSPFGGGGETQYF. For the CDR3, the DNA is TGTGCCAGCAGCCCCTTCGGGGGGGGCGGGGAGACCCAGTACTTC. This rearrangement joins TRBV7-3 to TRBJ2-5, with TRBD2 matching over 8 bases. V dropped 5 bases and J dropped 5; count of bases not matched to a gene: 10. CDR1 and CDR2 from the germline V gene are SGHTA and FQGTGA. The CDR3 covers 15 residues.

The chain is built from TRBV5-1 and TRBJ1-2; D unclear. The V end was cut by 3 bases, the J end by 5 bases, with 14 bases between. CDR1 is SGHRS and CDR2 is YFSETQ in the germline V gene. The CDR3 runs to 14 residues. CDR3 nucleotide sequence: TGCGCCAGCAGCTCTTGGAGCGGGGAGTATGGCTACACCTTC. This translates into CASSSWSGEYGYTF.

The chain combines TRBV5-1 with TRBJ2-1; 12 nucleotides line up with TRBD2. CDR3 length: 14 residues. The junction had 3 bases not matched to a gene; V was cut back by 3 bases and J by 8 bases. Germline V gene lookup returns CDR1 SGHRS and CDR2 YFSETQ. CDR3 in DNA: TGCGCCAGCAGCTCGACTAGCGGGAGAGATGAGCAGTTCTTC. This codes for CASSSTSGRDEQFF.

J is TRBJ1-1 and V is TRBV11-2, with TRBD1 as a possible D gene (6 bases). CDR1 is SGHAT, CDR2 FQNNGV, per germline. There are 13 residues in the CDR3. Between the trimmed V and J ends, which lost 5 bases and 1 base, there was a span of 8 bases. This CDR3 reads CASSRQANTEAFF. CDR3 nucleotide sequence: TGTGCCAGCAGCAGACAGGCGAACACTGAAGCTTTCTTT.

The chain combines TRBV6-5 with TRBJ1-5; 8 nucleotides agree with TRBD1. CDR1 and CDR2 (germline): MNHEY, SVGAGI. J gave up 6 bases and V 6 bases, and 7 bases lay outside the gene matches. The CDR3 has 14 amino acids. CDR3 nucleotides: TGTGCCAGCAGGCATCAGGGGGCGGGTCAGCCCCAGCATTTT. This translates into CASRHQGAGQPQHF.

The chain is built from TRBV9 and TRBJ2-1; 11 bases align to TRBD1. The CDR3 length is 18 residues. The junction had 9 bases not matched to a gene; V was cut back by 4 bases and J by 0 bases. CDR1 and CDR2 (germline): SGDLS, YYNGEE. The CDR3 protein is CASSSRDRGDFSYNEQFF. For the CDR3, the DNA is TGTGCCAGCAGCTCCCGGGACAGGGGGGACTTCTCCTACAATGAGCAGTTCTTC.

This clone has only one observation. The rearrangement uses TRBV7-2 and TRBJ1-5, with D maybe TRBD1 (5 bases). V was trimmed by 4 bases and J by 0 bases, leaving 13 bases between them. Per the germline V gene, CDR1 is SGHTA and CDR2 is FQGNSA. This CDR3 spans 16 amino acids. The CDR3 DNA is TGTGCCAGCAGCTCAAGAACGGGGGATAGCAATCAGCCCCAGCATTTT. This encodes CASSSRTGDSNQPQHF.

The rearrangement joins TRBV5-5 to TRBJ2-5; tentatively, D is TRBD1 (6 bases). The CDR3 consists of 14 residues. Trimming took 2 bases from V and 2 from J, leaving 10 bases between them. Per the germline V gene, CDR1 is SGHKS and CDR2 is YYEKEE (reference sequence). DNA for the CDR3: TGTGCCAGCAGCTTTACAGGGTTACAAGAGACCCAGTACTTC. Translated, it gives CASSFTGLQETQYF.

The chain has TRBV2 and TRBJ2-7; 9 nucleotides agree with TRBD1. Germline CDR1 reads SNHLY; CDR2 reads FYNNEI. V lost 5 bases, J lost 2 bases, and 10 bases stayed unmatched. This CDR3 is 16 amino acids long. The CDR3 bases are TGTGCCAGCAGTATCACAGGGGGCCGAGACCCCTACGAGCAGTACTTC. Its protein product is CASSITGGRDPYEQYF. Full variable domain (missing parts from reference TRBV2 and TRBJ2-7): EPEVTQTPSHQVTQMGQEVILRCVPISNHLYFYWYRQILGQKVEFLVSFYNNEISEKSEIFDDQFSVERPDGSNFTLKIRSTKLEDSAMYFCASSITGGRDPYEQYFGPGTRLTVT.

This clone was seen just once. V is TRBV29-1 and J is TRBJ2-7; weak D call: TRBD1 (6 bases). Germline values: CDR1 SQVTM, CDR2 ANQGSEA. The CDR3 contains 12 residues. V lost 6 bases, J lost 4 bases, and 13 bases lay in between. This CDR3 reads CSVSPQGYEQYF. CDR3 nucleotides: TGCAGCGTCTCCCCACAGGGATACGAGCAGTACTTC.

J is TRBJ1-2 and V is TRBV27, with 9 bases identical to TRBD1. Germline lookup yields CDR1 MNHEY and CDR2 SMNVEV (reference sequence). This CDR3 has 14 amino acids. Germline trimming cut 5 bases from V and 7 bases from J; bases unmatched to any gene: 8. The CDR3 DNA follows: TGTGCCAGCAGTAACCGGGACAGGGTCTCTGGCTACACCTTC. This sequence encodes CASSNRDRVSGYTF.

CDR3: CASSSKAKPNEQFF. The CDR3 region has the DNA TGCGCCAGCAGCTCAAAAGCCAAACCTAATGAGCAGTTCTTC. V gene TRBV5-1 combines with J gene TRBJ2-1, with D unclear. This CDR3 contains 14 residues. The V end was cut by 3 bases, the J end by 7 bases, with 14 bases between. The germline V gene has CDR1 SGHRS and CDR2 YFSETQ.

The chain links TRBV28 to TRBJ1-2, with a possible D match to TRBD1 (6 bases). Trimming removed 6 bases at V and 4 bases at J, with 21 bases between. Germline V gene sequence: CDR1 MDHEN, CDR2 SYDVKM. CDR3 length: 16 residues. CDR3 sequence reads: CASRWQGSLNGYGYTF. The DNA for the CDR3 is TGTGCCAGCAGATGGCAGGGGTCCCTGAATGGCTATGGCTACACCTTC.

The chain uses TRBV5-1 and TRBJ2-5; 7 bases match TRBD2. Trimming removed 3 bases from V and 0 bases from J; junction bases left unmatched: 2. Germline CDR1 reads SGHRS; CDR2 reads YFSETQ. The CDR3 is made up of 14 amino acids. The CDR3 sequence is CASSSGGYQETQYF. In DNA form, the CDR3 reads TGCGCCAGCAGCTCCGGGGGGTACCAAGAGACCCAGTACTTC.

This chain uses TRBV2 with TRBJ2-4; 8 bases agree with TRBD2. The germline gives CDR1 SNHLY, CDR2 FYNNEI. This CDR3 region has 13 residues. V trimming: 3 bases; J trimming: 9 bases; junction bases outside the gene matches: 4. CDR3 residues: CASSDLAGGIQYF. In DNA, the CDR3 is TGTGCCAGCAGTGACTTGGCGGGGGGCATTCAGTACTTC.

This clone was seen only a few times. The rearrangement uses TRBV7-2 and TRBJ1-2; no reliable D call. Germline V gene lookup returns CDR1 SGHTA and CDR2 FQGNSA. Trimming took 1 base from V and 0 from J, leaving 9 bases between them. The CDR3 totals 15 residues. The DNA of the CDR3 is TGTGCCAGCAGCTTAGTTGCTTTAGCTAACTATGGCTACACCTTC. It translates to CASSLVALANYGYTF. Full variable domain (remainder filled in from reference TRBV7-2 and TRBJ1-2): GAGVSQSPSNKVTEKGKDVELRCDPISGHTALYWYRQSLGQGLEFLIYFQGNSAPDKSGLPSDRFSAERTGGSVSTLTIQRTQQEDSAVYLCASSLVALANYGYTFGSGTRLTVV.